Listed here is a single T cell receptor (beta chain). Its target antigen remains unknown. It has no much larger one-base neighbor in the sample; base qualities were not kept. The study was a case-control design nested within a healthcare worker cohort in London, UK, with weekly nasopharyngeal swab PCR tests and blood sampling. Between 23 and 31 March 2020, the week of the UK lockdown, healthcare workers were enrolled and then followed up weekly for as long as 16 weeks. These data originate in a study of early T cells in non-severe SARS-CoV-2 infection (dated by TCRdb to about 2021). Regarding the research as a whole: TCR sequencing used bulk RNA from unsorted whole blood, so alpha and beta chains could not be paired. What the research found in general, with its limitations: Matching against VDJdb was skewed toward anti-spike CD8 responses, likely underestimated virus-specific expansions, and missed private and CD4 specificities.

The method behind the library was 5' RACE. Sequencing relied on a NextSeq 500. The TCR library protocol attached unique molecular identifiers to individual cDNA molecules to correct for sequencing error and PCR bias. Sequencing covered both TCR alpha and beta chains, and within each sample the abundances of alpha and beta sequences were tightly co-correlated. The paper's data handling went like this. Decombinator V4 was used to annotate the V gene, J gene and CDR3 of the TCR sequences. Expanded TCRs were defined as changing significantly between any two time points under a Poisson model with p below 0.0001. TCR abundances were normalised to the total number of TCRs sequenced in each sample and reported as counts per million. VDJdb, accessed on 1 November 2021, was searched for TCRs annotated for CMV, EBV and SARS-CoV-2, and TCRs annotated for more than one antigen were excluded. TCRdb took the public reads, trimmed them with fastp at Q25, ran MiXCR for clone calling and kept in-frame beta chains. Every CDR3 protein is listed once, alongside the most common genes and DNA of its rows. The V and J calls reflect TCRdb's pipeline rather than the authors' work. The sample profile shows roughly 20,000 distinct CDR3 sequences; 4% to 4.5% of them were found once. The ten largest account for about 1.6% of the sample.

The sample comprised whole blood. This TCR was sampled from an adult who was a healthcare worker with PCR-confirmed SARS-CoV-2 infection or an uninfected control (not recorded which).

The DNA is TGTGCCAGCAGTGTAACCGGGACAAATAAGCAGTATTTT. It is translated as CASSVTGTNKQYF. The rearrangement joined TRBV6-2 or TRBV6-3 to TRBJ2-3; D gene: possibly TRBD1, on 6 matching bases. The V end loses 5 bases and the J end loses 11 bases, and a stretch of 17 bases separates them. From the germline V gene, CDR1 is MNHEY and CDR2 is SVGEGT. The cysteine opens and the phenylalanine closes a CDR3 of 13 amino acids. Just CDR3 DNA is preserved here, 39 bases in frame from base 1.